Following are 26 T cell receptor beta chains from one sample sequenced in a study of regulatory and conventional T cells in RAG deficiency. Repertoires were generated with immunoSEQ multiplex PCR, while TCRdb's copy carries only in-frame clones and drops some. The sample holds approximately 10,000 clones; less than 95% are singletons and the top ten take about 1.3%. Blood CD4+ CD25-high CD127-low regulatory T cells supplied the genomic DNA template. The same data also contributed to another study, on regulatory T cells. That paper states: Primers: 52 TRBV forward and 13 TRBJ reverse.

Sequenced sample: CD127- CD25+ CD4+ Tregs sorted from blood. The source of these receptors is a human donor in good health.

The chain combines TRBV19 with TRBJ1-2; D not resolved. Trimming took 6 bases from V and 5 from J, leaving 19 bases between them. CDR1 is LNHDA, CDR2 SQIVND, per germline (reference sequence). The CDR3 is made up of 15 amino acids. The CDR3: CASRLGETYFYGYTF. The DNA for the CDR3 is TGTGCCAGTAGACTCGGGGAGACCTACTTTTATGGCTACACCTTC.

This clone was counted only a few times. This chain links TRBV5-6 with TRBJ1-1, with 7 bases aligning to TRBD1. CDR3 length: 15 amino acids. The germline V gene has CDR1 SGHDT and CDR2 YYEEEE. V was clipped by 2 bases and J by 0 bases; unmatched bases: 4. CDR3 DNA sequence: TGTGCCAGCAGCTTAATAGGGGGCATGAACACTGAAGCTTTCTTT. As protein: CASSLIGGMNTEAFF.

The genes are TRBV7-2 and TRBJ1-2, with D possibly matching TRBD1 (6 bases). The V gene lost 1 base and the J gene lost 6 bases, with 12 bases spanning the gap. This CDR3 is 14 amino acids long. Germline lookup yields CDR1 SGHTA and CDR2 FQGNSA. The CDR3 reads CASSLEAAGDGYTF. CDR3 nucleotides: TGTGCCAGCAGCTTAGAGGCGGCAGGGGATGGCTACACCTTC.

This clone was detected only once. In DNA form, the CDR3 reads TGTGCCAGCAGTTGGTCAGGGGGTCGACAGCCCCAGCATTTT. This codes for CASSWSGGRQPQHF. This chain links TRBV6-1 with TRBJ1-5; 7 bases line up with TRBD1. The CDR3 contains 14 residues. J was trimmed by 7 bases and V by 5 bases; bases with no gene match: 8. Germline CDR1 reads MNHNS; CDR2 reads SASEGT.

This sequence joins TRBV5-1 and TRBJ1-2, with D maybe TRBD1 (6 bases). This CDR3 has 16 amino acids. Germline loops: CDR1 SGHRS, CDR2 YFSETQ. V lost 0 bases, J lost 0 bases, and 12 bases lay in between. This chain's CDR3 is CASSLEGGVPNYGYTF. For the CDR3, the DNA is TGCGCCAGCAGCTTGGAGGGGGGGGTCCCTAACTATGGCTACACCTTC.

V usage is TRBV10-3 and J usage is TRBJ1-1; 8 bases align to TRBD1. With 6 bases clipped from V and 4 bases from J, the junction kept 7 bases outside the gene matches. Germline loops: CDR1 ENHRY, CDR2 SYGVKD. This CDR3 has 14 amino acids. The CDR3 coding sequence is TGTGCCATCAGCCACGGACAGGGCGGCACTGAAGCTTTCTTT. This gives the protein CAISHGQGGTEAFF.

This chain uses TRBV25-1 with TRBJ1-2, with D unresolved. Germline V CDR1 and CDR2: MGHDK, SYGVNS. This CDR3 is built from 12 residues. Trimming cost V 3 bases and J 5 bases, with 7 bases left between them. The CDR3 loop is CASSDWAYGYTF. The DNA for the CDR3 is TGTGCCAGCAGTGACTGGGCGTATGGCTACACCTTC.

In this sample, this clone turned up a few times. The chain combines TRBV10-3 with TRBJ2-2; TRBD1 aligns across 8 bases. Per the germline V gene, CDR1 is ENHRY and CDR2 is SYGVKD. The CDR3 length is 16 residues. Germline trimming cut 3 bases from V and 3 bases from J; bases unmatched to any gene: 6. The CDR3 DNA is TGTGCCATCAGTGACAGGGGGCGGCGCTACACCGGGGAGCTGTTTTTT. The encoded protein is CAISDRGRRYTGELFF.

J is TRBJ1-6 and V is TRBV19; 8 bases are a match to TRBD1. Trimming at V came to 1 base and at J to 8 bases, leaving 4 bases not matched to a gene. The CDR3 is 15 residues long. Germline CDR1 is LNHDA and CDR2 is SQIVND (reference sequence). As DNA, the CDR3 is TGTGCCAGTAGTATAGTTCCAGGGGGCGATTCACCCCTCCACTTT. Amino acids: CASSIVPGGDSPLHF.

The J gene is TRBJ1-1, the V gene TRBV7-2; tentative D call: TRBD1 (6 bases). This CDR3 has 16 amino acids. CDR1 is SGHTA, CDR2 FQGNSA, per germline. Trimming stripped 3 bases from V and 0 bases from J, with 14 bases between. The CDR3 DNA reads TGTGCCAGCAGCTTGGTAGGTGGACAGATGAACACTGAAGCTTTCTTT. It yields the protein CASSLVGGQMNTEAFF.

V usage is TRBV10-3 and J usage is TRBJ1-1; D may be TRBD1 (6 bases). Trimming removed 6 bases at V and 9 bases at J, with 17 bases between. The CDR3 is made up of 13 amino acids. Germline CDR1 reads ENHRY; CDR2 reads SYGVKD. The CDR3, as DNA: TGTGCCATCAGCTTCAAAGCTGGACAGAAAGCTTTCTTT. The encoded protein is CAISFKAGQKAFF.

This clone showed up just once. The chain recombines TRBV6-1 with TRBJ1-2; tentative D call: TRBD1 (6 bases). Germline V gene sequence: CDR1 MNHNS, CDR2 SASEGT. Trimming took off 2 bases at V and 0 bases at J, with 13 bases between the two ends. The CDR3 has 16 residues. The CDR3, as DNA: TGTGCCAGCAGTGAAATCCCAAAGGGGGCTAACTATGGCTACACCTTC. Protein sequence: CASSEIPKGANYGYTF.

V and J are TRBV19 and TRBJ2-3, with 9 nucleotides matching TRBD1. V trimming: 4 bases; J trimming: 3 bases; junction bases outside the gene matches: 5. This CDR3 is 15 amino acids long. The germline V gene has CDR1 LNHDA and CDR2 SQIVND (reference sequence). The CDR3 spells CASSKTGGRTDTQYF. Here the CDR3 DNA reads TGTGCCAGTAGTAAGACAGGGGGTAGGACAGATACGCAGTATTTT.

This chain joins TRBV6-1 and TRBJ2-3; D ambiguous. The CDR3 runs to 14 residues. Germline CDR1 reads MNHNS; CDR2 reads SASEGT. The germline V and J ends were trimmed by 1 base and 4 bases, with 9 bases remaining between them. The CDR3 is CASSEVREADTQYF. CDR3 nucleotide sequence: TGTGCCAGCAGTGAAGTCCGAGAGGCAGATACGCAGTATTTT.

This chain connects TRBV19 to TRBJ1-1, with D uncertain. The germline V and J ends were trimmed by 7 bases and 1 base, with 16 bases remaining between them. The germline V gene has CDR1 LNHDA and CDR2 SQIVND (reference sequence). The CDR3 has 15 residues. The CDR3 DNA sequence: TGTGCCAGTACCATCGGTCCTCCACGGAACACTGAAGCTTTCTTT. Encoded protein: CASTIGPPRNTEAFF.

In DNA form, the CDR3 reads TGCGCCACCCCCTGGGGCAGGGTCGATGGCTACACCTTC. Encoded protein: CATPWGRVDGYTF. This rearrangement joins TRBV5-1 to TRBJ1-2, with D perhaps TRBD1 (5 bases). The CDR3 covers 13 residues. V was cut by 9 bases and J by 6 bases, with 18 bases left in between. The germline V gene encodes CDR1 SGHRS and CDR2 YFSETQ.

This chain joins TRBV5-1 and TRBJ1-2; TRBD1 matches at 7 bases. Germline CDR1 SGHRS, CDR2 YFSETQ. Trimming removed 2 bases from V and 5 bases from J; junction bases left unmatched: 6. This CDR3 has 14 amino acids. The CDR3 here is CASSFPDRLYGYTF. The CDR3 bases are TGCGCCAGCAGCTTCCCGGACAGGTTATATGGCTACACCTTC.

The chain joins TRBV7-3 to TRBJ2-3; 13 bases fit TRBD2. V lost 1 base to trimming and J lost 1 base; unmatched junction nucleotides: 2. The germline V gene has CDR1 SGHTA and CDR2 FQGTGA. This CDR3 comprises 17 residues. CDR3 in DNA: TGTGCCAGCAGCTTAAGAGGACTAGCGGGGGGCACAGATACGCAGTATTTT. Translating gives CASSLRGLAGGTDTQYF.

This clone was recorded only once. The CDR3 coding sequence is TGTGCTAGTGGTTTGGTCGGGGTCACAGGGGCTGAAGCTTTCTTT. Its protein product is CASGLVGVTGAEAFF. This sequence joins TRBV12-5 and TRBJ1-1; 7 bases map to TRBD1. CDR3 size: 15 residues. CDR1 is LGHNT and CDR2 is FRNRAP in the germline V gene. Losses at the gene ends were 0 bases for V and 6 bases for J; bases not matched to a gene: 7.

The CDR3 reads CATSSVAGPLTDTQYF. The CDR3 nucleotides are TGTGCCACCAGCAGTGTAGCGGGGCCCCTCACAGATACGCAGTATTTT. The rearrangement joins TRBV15 to TRBJ2-3; 8 bases agree with TRBD2. The CDR3 contains 16 residues. From germline, CDR1 is LNHNV and CDR2 YYDKDF (reference sequence). J gave up 2 bases and V 3 bases, and 7 bases lay outside the gene matches.

This rearrangement joins TRBV5-1 to TRBJ2-7, with D perhaps matching TRBD1 (8 bases). The germline V gene has CDR1 SGHRS and CDR2 YFSETQ. V lost 0 bases, J lost 6 bases, and 19 bases lay in between. This CDR3 contains 16 residues. The CDR3 coding sequence is TGCGCCAGCAGCTTGGCGGGACAGGTCGGGGGGATCGAGCAGTACTTC. Protein: CASSLAGQVGGIEQYF.

In DNA form, the CDR3 reads TGTGCCAGCTCACCCCAGACAGGGCCCCCGGGCACTGAAGCTTTCTTT. Its translation: CASSPQTGPPGTEAFF. The chain carries TRBV18 and TRBJ1-1; TRBD1 aligns across 7 bases. The CDR3 length is 16 residues. The germline V gene has CDR1 KGHSH and CDR2 LQKENI. Unmatched junction bases numbered 11, after V lost 3 bases and J lost 4 bases. The whole variable domain, remainder taken from reference TRBV18 and TRBJ1-1, is NAGVMQNPRHLVRRRGQEARLRCSPMKGHSHVYWYRQLPEEGLKFMVYLQKENIIDESGMPKERFSAEFPKEGPSILRIQQVVRGDSAAYFCASSPQTGPPGTEAFFGQGTRLTVV.

This chain links TRBV6-1 with TRBJ1-1; D uncertain. Germline CDR1 and CDR2: MNHNS and SASEGT. The CDR3 is 15 residues long. The V gene lost 2 bases and the J gene lost 4 bases, with 14 bases spanning the gap. The CDR3: CASSERPLRVTEAFF. The CDR3 DNA sequence: TGTGCCAGCAGTGAACGCCCCCTTAGAGTCACTGAAGCTTTCTTT.

The CDR3 region has the DNA TGTGCCAGCAGTTTCAGGTGGGACTATGGCTACACCTTC. It is translated as CASSFRWDYGYTF. The V and J genes are TRBV28 and TRBJ1-2, with D unresolved. This CDR3 has 13 amino acids. Trimming pared 3 bases from V and 3 bases from J, leaving 8 bases between. CDR1 is MDHEN, CDR2 SYDVKM, per germline.

The chain links TRBV5-1 to TRBJ2-7; 7 bases are a match to TRBD2. V lost 2 bases to trimming and J lost 1 base; unmatched junction nucleotides: 3. Germline V lookup: CDR1 SGHRS, CDR2 YFSETQ. This CDR3 contains 14 residues. CDR3 amino acids: CASSFGGGSYEQYF. The CDR3 bases are TGCGCCAGCAGCTTTGGGGGGGGTTCCTACGAGCAGTACTTC.

The rearrangement uses TRBV5-1 and TRBJ2-1; 10 bases are a match to TRBD2. The CDR3 contains 17 residues. Germline trimming cut 1 base from V and 1 base from J; bases unmatched to any gene: 5. Looked up from germline, CDR1 is SGHRS and CDR2 is YFSETQ. The CDR3 nucleotides are TGCGCCAGCAGCTTGCTAGCGGGGGTTTGGTCCTACAATGAGCAGTTCTTC. It codes for CASSLLAGVWSYNEQFF.